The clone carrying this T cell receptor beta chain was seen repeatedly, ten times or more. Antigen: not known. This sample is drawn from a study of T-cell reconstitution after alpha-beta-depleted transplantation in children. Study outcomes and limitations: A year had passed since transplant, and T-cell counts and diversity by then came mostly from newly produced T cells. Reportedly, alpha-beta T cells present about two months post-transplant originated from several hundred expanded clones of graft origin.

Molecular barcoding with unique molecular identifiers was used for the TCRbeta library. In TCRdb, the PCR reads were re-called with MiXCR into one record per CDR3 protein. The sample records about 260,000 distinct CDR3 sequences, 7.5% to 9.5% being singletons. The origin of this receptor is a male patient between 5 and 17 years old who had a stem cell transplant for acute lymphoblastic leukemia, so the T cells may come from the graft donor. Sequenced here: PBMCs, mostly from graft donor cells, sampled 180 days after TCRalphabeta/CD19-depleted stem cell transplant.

The CDR3 DNA reads TGCGCCAGCTGTCTGGGGCCGGAACCCCCAAGATTCTACGAGCAGTACTTC. It yields the protein CASCLGPEPPRFYEQYF. The V call is TRBV23-1, the J call TRBJ2-7; D may be TRBD1 (5 bases). TRBV23-1 is recorded as an ORF, its role being uncertain. The length of the CDR3 is 17 residues. The V gene lost 8 bases and the J gene lost 3 bases, with 26 bases spanning the gap.